This entry features one T cell receptor beta chain sequence. This entry belongs to a study of control samples from healthy donors and cancer patients. Trimming shortened V by 5 bases and J by 10 bases, and 15 bases separated the two germline ends. Per germline, CDR1 SGHTA and CDR2 FQGTGA. CDR3 length equals 13 residues. Measured with immunoSEQ multiplex PCR; TCRdb has only the in-frame clones, and not every one. This repertoire shows under 450,000 clones, approximately 90% found once; its top ten account for 5.5% to 7.5%. This clonotype was sampled from a man aged 40-49 years with head and neck cancer. What was sequenced was PBMCs. The V call is TRBV7-3, the J call TRBJ2-1; D is uncertain. CDR3 coding DNA: TGTGCCAGCAGCCCGGGCGTCCGTCAGGAGCAGTTCTTC. This encodes CASSPGVRQEQFF.